Below, 5 T cell receptor beta chains from the same sample are listed, as sequenced in a study of cytomegalovirus exposure and HLA in healthy donors. PCR used 60 Vbeta primers and 13 Jbeta primers. Clones were read by immunoSEQ multiplex PCR, and TCRdb kept only the in-frame ones, dropping some. Of 150,000 to 250,000 clones listed, 82% are singletons. What was sequenced was PBMCs. The source of these receptors is a boy younger than 10 in good health and CMV-seronegative.

The chain recombines TRBV6-1 with TRBJ1-1; no clear D. The germline V gene has CDR1 MNHNS and CDR2 SASEGT. This CDR3 has 12 residues. Between the trimmed V and J ends, which lost 6 bases and 0 bases, there was a span of 5 bases. The CDR3, as DNA: TGTGCCAGCAGGGCAGTGAACACTGAAGCTTTCTTT. Translated, it gives CASRAVNTEAFF.

This clone was seen a handful of times. The rearrangement links TRBV9 to TRBJ2-5; tentatively, D is TRBD1 (6 bases). CDR1 and CDR2 from the germline V gene are SGDLS and YYNGEE. Trimming cost V 0 bases and J 5 bases, with 20 bases left between them. There are 17 residues in the CDR3. The CDR3 DNA sequence: TGTGCCAGCAGCGTAGGGGTGTGGGGGCTGGGTAGGGAGACCCAGTACTTC. Encoded protein: CASSVGVWGLGRETQYF. Complete variable domain (other parts from reference TRBV9 and TRBJ2-5): DSGVTQTPKHLITATGQRVTLRCSPRSGDLSVYWYQQSLDQGLQFLIQYYNGEERAKGNILERFSAQQFPDLHSELNLSSLELGDSALYFCASSVGVWGLGRETQYFGPGTRLLVL.

The genes are TRBV19 and TRBJ1-1, with D possibly being TRBD1 (5 bases). The CDR3 sequence is 17 residues long. Trimming removed 4 bases from V and 0 bases from J, with 18 bases in between. Germline lookup yields CDR1 LNHDA and CDR2 SQIVND (reference sequence). The CDR3 region has the DNA TGTGCCAGTAGTACGACAGACAGTAGCTCCTTGAACACTGAAGCTTTCTTT. Translated, it gives CASSTTDSSSLNTEAFF. Full variable domain (remainder filled in from reference TRBV19 and TRBJ1-1): DGGITQSPKYLFRKEGQNVTLSCEQNLNHDAMYWYRQDPGQGLRLIYYSQIVNDFQKGDIAEGYSVSREKKESFPLTVTSAQKNPTAFYLCASSTTDSSSLNTEAFFGQGTRLTVV.

The genes are TRBV7-2 and TRBJ1-3; 9 bases are a match to TRBD1. Germline assignment: CDR1 SGHTA and CDR2 FQGNSA. With V trimmed by 5 bases and J by 4 bases, 6 bases remained unmatched. The CDR3 length is 15 residues. CDR3 in amino acids: CASSPGTGPGNTIYF. The DNA of the CDR3 is TGTGCCAGCAGCCCCGGGACAGGGCCCGGAAACACCATATATTTT.

This chain joins TRBV4-2 and TRBJ1-3; 8 bases align to TRBD1. The V and J ends lost 0 bases and 5 bases, in that order; junction bases with no gene match: 3. The CDR3 runs to 15 residues. Germline V CDR1 and CDR2: LGHNA, YNFKEQ. This CDR3 reads CASSQEQGARNTIYF. The CDR3 DNA is TGTGCCAGCAGCCAAGAGCAGGGGGCAAGAAACACCATATATTTT.